Sequencing of this T cell receptor (beta chain) was carried out in a study of cytomegalovirus exposure and HLA in healthy donors. Regarding the study as a whole: Some public TCRs appeared in many individuals, while most sequences were rare. In the 120 validation repertoires, a later analysis found that first-cohort TCR clusters tended to co-occur. Associated with cytomegalovirus, according to the listing, were 170 or so TCR beta chains.

Per the germline V gene, CDR1 is SNHLY and CDR2 is FYNNEI. This CDR3 spans 13 amino acids. Trimming removed 2 bases at V and 7 bases at J, with 9 bases between. About this clone itself: No antigen is known for it.

TCRdb keeps only in-frame clones here, not all; method: immunoSEQ multiplex PCR. Here the sample spans over 200,000 clones, 83% being singletons. This sequence was found in a woman aged 18 to 35 in good health and CMV-seronegative. This chain uses TRBV2 with TRBJ2-1; D not resolved. The sample taken for sequencing was PBMCs. CDR3 amino acids: CASSEWVVNEQFF. The DNA of the CDR3 is TGTGCCAGCAGTGAATGGGTGGTAAATGAGCAGTTCTTC.